This TCR beta chain was sequenced for a study of T-cell memory formation after mild COVID-19. V dropped 5 bases and J dropped 6; count of bases not matched to a gene: 5. This CDR3 contains 14 residues. Per germline, CDR1 SGHTA and CDR2 FQGNSA. TCRdb reprocessed the 5' RACE reads via MiXCR and lists one record per CDR3 protein. The repertoire has roughly 610,000 distinct CDR3 sequences, approximately 15% of them found once; the top ten carry roughly 8%. This clonotype occurred a few times. The chain has TRBV7-2 and TRBJ1-2; 11 bases are shared with TRBD1. Sequencing was performed on PBMCs or a T cell subset sorted from them (not recorded which). The sequence was collected from an adult woman who had mild COVID-19 (a few samples of this study predate the infection). Cell type and time point are not known. The CDR3 sequence is CASSPRTGGDGYTF. The DNA of the CDR3 is TGTGCCAGCAGCCCACGGACAGGGGGCGATGGCTACACCTTC.